The T cell receptor beta chain described here comes from a study of chemoradiotherapy in HPV16-positive cancers. Study summary: Candidate HPV-specific clones and shared TCR motifs came from a couple of HPV16-positive patients.

V was shortened by 3 bases and J by 2 bases, with 19 bases between the two germline ends. This CDR3 spans 17 amino acids. Germline CDR1 reads LNHDA; CDR2 reads SQIVND (reference sequence). Clones were read by immunoSEQ multiplex PCR, and TCRdb kept only the in-frame ones, dropping some. The top ten hold approximately 3.4% of the sample, which has about 15,000 clones, 88% seen once. Study-wide points: Non-HPV-specific T cells did not expand in tumors during treatment, whereas candidate HPV-specific clones and E7-related motifs did.

A note on this clone: Its antigen is undetermined.

The clonotype was recovered from a human donor with HPV-associated anogenital cancer. Sequenced material: blood, taken from a patient who underwent chemoradiotherapy. The chain is built from TRBV19 and TRBJ1-1; possibly TRBD1 for D (5 bases). In DNA form, the CDR3 reads TGTGCCAGTAGTATTTTTGAACAGGTCTCCTCAAACACTGAAGCTTTCTTT. Translated, it gives CASSIFEQVSSNTEAFF.